This is a list of T cell receptor beta chains from one sample in a study of OX40 agonist ivuxolimab in advanced cancers. Generated by immunoSEQ multiplex PCR, the TCRdb table keeps only in-frame clones and is missing some. The repertoire includes 35,000 to 40,000 clones, 65% to 80% of them detected once, and around a tenth sits in the top ten. The sequences come from CD4+ or CD8+ T cells sorted from blood, collected in a trial of the OX40 agonist ivuxolimab. The receptors come from an adult with an advanced solid tumor such as melanoma, head and neck, liver or kidney cancer. Both conserved end residues are part of each CDR3. A D gene is named only where the DNA matches it firmly. Not all rows give a size; the values are once, few, many and, for expanded clones, a class.

D	J	size	V	CDR3	DNA
-	TRBJ2-7	few	TRBV18	CASSSGGDGYEQYF	TGTGCCAGCTCTAGCGGAGGGGACGGATACGAGCAGTACTTC
-	TRBJ2-7	-	TRBV7-2	CATQPPWLVDEQYF	TGTGCTACCCAACCCCCCTGGCTAGTGGACGAGCAGTACTTC
TRBD2	TRBJ2-1	-	TRBV18	CASSREGYQDEQFF	TGTGCCAGCTCCAGGGAGGGATATCAGGATGAGCAGTTCTTC
-	TRBJ2-6	-	TRBV5-4	CASSPGGVRANVLTF	TGTGCCAGCAGCCCTGGAGGGGTCAGGGCCAACGTCCTGACTTTC
-	TRBJ2-1	-	TRBV6-1	CASSPNGFSYNEQFF	TGTGCCAGCAGCCCAAATGGGTTTTCCTACAATGAGCAGTTCTTC
TRBD2	TRBJ2-5	-	TRBV30	CAWSLAVQETQYF	TGTGCCTGGAGTCTAGCGGTCCAAGAGACCCAGTACTTC
-	TRBJ2-7	-	TRBV5-6	CASSAEGAGKDF	TGTGCCAGCAGCGCGGAAGGGGCAGGGAAAGACTTC
TRBD2	TRBJ2-3	-	TRBV28	CASSSSGIADTQYF	TGTGCCAGCAGTTCCAGCGGGATAGCAGATACGCAGTATTTT
-	TRBJ1-2	-	TRBV7-9	CASSPNPGGANTF	TGTGCCAGCAGCCCCAATCCGGGGGGCGCAAACACCTTC
TRBD2	TRBJ2-7	-	TRBV28	CASSLARGAREGEQYF	TGTGCCAGCAGTTTGGCGCGGGGGGCCCGGGAAGGAGAGCAGTACTTC
-	TRBJ1-2	-	TRBV28	CASSFGSNYGYTF	TGTGCCAGCAGTTTTGGGTCGAACTATGGCTACACCTTC
-	TRBJ2-2	-	TRBV9	CASSVAPSTGELFF	TGTGCCAGCAGCGTAGCTCCTTCCACCGGGGAGCTGTTTTTT
-	TRBJ2-5	-	TRBV9	CASSVGGPSGETQYF	TGTGCCAGCAGCGTAGGAGGACCCAGCGGAGAGACCCAGTACTTC
-	TRBJ2-3	-	TRBV19	CASSIMGATTDTQYF	TGTGCCAGTAGTATTATGGGGGCCACCACAGATACGCAGTATTTT
-	TRBJ1-5	-	TRBV5-8	CASSREGQGNQPQHF	TGTGCCAGCAGCCGGGAGGGGCAGGGCAATCAGCCCCAGCATTTT
TRBD1	TRBJ1-3	-	TRBV6-1	CASREGQGIYF	TGTGCCAGTCGAGAGGGACAGGGAATATATTTT
-	TRBJ2-7	-	TRBV5-1	CASSLDRVNYEQYF	TGCGCCAGCAGCTTGGACAGGGTTAACTACGAGCAGTACTTC
TRBD1	TRBJ2-5	once	TRBV30	CAWSRRDRGQETQYF	TGTGCCTGGAGTAGGCGGGACAGGGGGCAAGAGACCCAGTACTTC
TRBD2	TRBJ2-1	-	TRBV15	CATSRDLEGGQLF	TGTGCCACCAGCAGAGATCTCGAGGGAGGGCAGCTCTTC
TRBD2	TRBJ2-1	-	TRBV7-8	CASSPETSGTGDEQFF	TGTGCCAGCAGCCCCGAGACTAGCGGGACTGGCGATGAGCAGTTCTTC
TRBD1	TRBJ1-1	-	TRBV6-1	CASSVRQGVLSTEAFF	TGTGCCAGCAGTGTAAGGCAGGGGGTCCTGAGTACTGAAGCTTTCTTT
-	TRBJ2-7	-	TRBV20-1	CSAHPKFEQYF	TGCAGTGCTCACCCCAAATTCGAGCAGTACTTC
-	TRBJ2-1	-	TRBV20-1	CSASRAEQFF	TGCAGTGCTAGCAGGGCTGAGCAGTTCTTC
TRBD1	TRBJ2-2	-	TRBV18	CASSSRTGNTGELFF	TGTGCCAGCTCATCCCGGACAGGGAACACCGGGGAGCTGTTTTTT
TRBD2	TRBJ2-7	-	TRBV7-9	CASSLAPSGSHEQYF	TGTGCCAGCAGCTTAGCGCCTAGCGGGTCCCACGAGCAGTACTTC
TRBD2	TRBJ2-3	-	TRBV5-6	CASSFQTSGVYTDTQYF	TGTGCCAGCAGCTTCCAGACTAGCGGGGTTTATACAGATACGCAGTATTTT
-	TRBJ1-2	-	TRBV18	CASSPNREGYTF	TGTGCCAGCTCACCTAACAGGGAGGGCTACACCTTC
-	TRBJ2-1	-	TRBV19	CATLGAGGNEQFF	TGTGCCACCCTCGGGGCGGGCGGCAATGAGCAGTTCTTC
-	TRBJ2-5	-	TRBV28	CASRPGVAEETQYF	TGTGCCAGCAGACCGGGAGTAGCGGAAGAGACCCAGTACTTC
-	TRBJ2-7	-	TRBV19	CASSIDRQAVYEQYF	TGTGCCAGTAGTATAGATAGACAGGCGGTTTACGAGCAGTACTTC
TRBD1	TRBJ2-1	-	TRBV10-2	CASSARDSYNEQFF	TGCGCCAGCAGTGCACGGGACAGCTACAATGAGCAGTTCTTC
TRBD2	TRBJ2-1	-	TRBV30	CAWSVTSGGAYNEQFF	TGTGCCTGGAGTGTAACTAGCGGGGGGGCCTACAATGAGCAGTTCTTC
-	TRBJ1-5	-	TRBV29-1	CSVRVHQPQHF	TGCAGCGTCAGGGTTCATCAGCCCCAGCATTTT
-	TRBJ1-1	-	TRBV6-5	CASGSGALNTEAFF	TGTGCCAGCGGATCGGGGGCATTGAACACTGAAGCTTTCTTT
-	TRBJ2-1	-	TRBV10-1	CASSEGRGQGYNEQFF	TGCGCCAGCAGTGAAGGAAGGGGACAAGGTTACAATGAGCAGTTCTTC
-	TRBJ1-1	few	TRBV7-2	CASSRDAALNTEAFF	TGTGCCAGCAGCCGTGACGCGGCCCTGAACACTGAAGCTTTCTTT
-	TRBJ2-5	-	TRBV9	CASSPITGPTQYF	TGTGCCAGCAGCCCTATTACAGGGCCAACCCAGTACTTC
-	TRBJ2-5	-	TRBV11-2	CASSLTEETQYF	TGTGCCAGCAGCTTAACGGAAGAGACCCAGTACTTC
-	TRBJ2-7	-	TRBV19	CASSLAPTSEQYF	TGTGCCAGTAGTCTCGCCCCTACGAGCGAGCAGTACTTC
TRBD1	TRBJ2-7	once	TRBV2	CASSVSGQGASEQYF	TGTGCCAGCAGTGTTTCGGGACAGGGGGCGAGTGAGCAGTACTTC
-	TRBJ2-7	-	TRBV28	CASRRLRTVFDEQYF	TGTGCCAGCAGACGACTCCGGACAGTCTTTGACGAGCAGTACTTC
TRBD2	TRBJ2-1	few	TRBV5-4	CASSSTGTSGPYNEQFF	TGTGCCAGCAGCTCAACTGGGACTAGCGGCCCATACAATGAGCAGTTCTTC
-	TRBJ2-2	-	TRBV6-4	CASKVGANTGELFF	TGTGCCAGCAAAGTGGGAGCGAACACCGGGGAGCTGTTTTTT
-	TRBJ2-7	-	TRBV6-6	CASRAGGYEQYF	TGTGCCAGCAGGGCCGGGGGCTACGAGCAGTACTTC
TRBD2	TRBJ2-7	-	TRBV6-1	CASSGAGGEQYF	TGTGCCAGCAGTGGAGCGGGGGGCGAGCAGTACTTC